This note documents a single T cell receptor (beta chain) sequence. As originally analysed: Reference gene primer amplification gave estimated nucleated cell counts. Assay used: immunoSEQ multiplex PCR; TCRdb lists only in-frame clones, some missing. The DNA was the basis for D and trimming; V, J and clone size are from that table. This table has some 130,000 clones, around 82% appearing once. Recovery meant two consecutive negative NP/OP PCR tests, professional clearance, or resolved symptoms. The data are from a study of blood T cell repertoires in COVID-19. The CDR3 extends over 20 amino acids. The chain employs TRBV21-1 and TRBJ2-7; the table assigns TRBD1, which was not confirmed against the DNA. TRBV21-1 is marked as a pseudogene. This TCR was recovered from a woman in her forties or fifties who had recovered from COVID-19. The sample taken for sequencing was PBMCs or T cells enriched from blood (not recorded which). As DNA, the CDR3 is TGTGCCAGCAGCAAAAAGGGGTGGGACAGGGGCTCCATGAGCTCCTACGAGCAGTACGTC. Protein: CASSKKGWDRGSMSSYEQYV.